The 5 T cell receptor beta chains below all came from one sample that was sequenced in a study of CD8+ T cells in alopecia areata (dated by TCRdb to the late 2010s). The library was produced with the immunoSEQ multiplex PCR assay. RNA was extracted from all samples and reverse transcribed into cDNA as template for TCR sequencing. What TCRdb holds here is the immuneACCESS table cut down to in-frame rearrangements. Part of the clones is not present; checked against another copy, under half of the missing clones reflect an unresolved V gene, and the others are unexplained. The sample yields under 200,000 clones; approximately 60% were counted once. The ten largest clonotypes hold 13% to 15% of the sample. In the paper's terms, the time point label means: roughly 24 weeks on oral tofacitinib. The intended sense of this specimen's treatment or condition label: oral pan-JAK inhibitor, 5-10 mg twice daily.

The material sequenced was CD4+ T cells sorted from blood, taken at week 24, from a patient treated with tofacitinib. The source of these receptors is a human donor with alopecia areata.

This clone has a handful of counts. The CDR3 nucleotides are TGCAGCGTTGAACTGAAGAACACTGAAGCTTTCTTT. Amino acid sequence: CSVELKNTEAFF. The chain uses TRBV29-1 and TRBJ1-1; D is unclear. Germline loops: CDR1 SQVTM, CDR2 ANQGSEA. Trimming took off 2 bases at V and 1 base at J, with 5 bases between the two ends. The CDR3 length is 12 residues.

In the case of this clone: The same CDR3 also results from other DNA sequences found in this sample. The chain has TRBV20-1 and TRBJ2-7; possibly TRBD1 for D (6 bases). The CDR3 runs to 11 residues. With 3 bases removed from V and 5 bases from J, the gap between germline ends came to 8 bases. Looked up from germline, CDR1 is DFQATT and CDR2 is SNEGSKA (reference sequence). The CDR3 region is CSARDSNEQYF. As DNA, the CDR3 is TGCAGTGCTAGGGACAGTAACGAGCAGTACTTC.

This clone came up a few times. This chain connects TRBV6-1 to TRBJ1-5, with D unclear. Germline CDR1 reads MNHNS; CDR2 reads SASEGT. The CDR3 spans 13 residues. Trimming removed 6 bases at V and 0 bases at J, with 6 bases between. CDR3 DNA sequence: TGTGCCAGCAGGGAAAATAGCAATCAGCCCCAGCATTTT. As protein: CASRENSNQPQHF.

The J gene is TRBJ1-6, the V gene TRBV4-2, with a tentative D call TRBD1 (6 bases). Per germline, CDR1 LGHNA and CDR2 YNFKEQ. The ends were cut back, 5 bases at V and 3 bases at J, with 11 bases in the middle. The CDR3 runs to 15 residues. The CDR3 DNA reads TGTGCCAGCAGCACTACAGGGAACTATAATTCACCCCTCCACTTT. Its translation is CASSTTGNYNSPLHF.

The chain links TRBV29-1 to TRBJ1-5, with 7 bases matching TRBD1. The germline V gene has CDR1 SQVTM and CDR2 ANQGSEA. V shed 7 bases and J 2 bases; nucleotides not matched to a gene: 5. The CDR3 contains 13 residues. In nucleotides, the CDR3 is TGCAGCGCGGCCGACAGGGGCAATCAGCCCCAGCATTTT. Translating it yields CSAADRGNQPQHF.